The 10 T cell receptor beta chains below were found in one sample sequenced in a study of blood T cell repertoires in COVID-19. Here immunoSEQ multiplex PCR was the method, and the copy in TCRdb shows in-frame clones only, minus some. This table has a few hundred thousand clones, around 90% appearing once. The material sequenced was peripheral blood. The receptors here all came from a man younger than 35 who had recovered from COVID-19.

The chain recombines TRBV14 with TRBJ2-1, with 12 bases aligning to TRBD2. Germline CDR1 SGHDN, CDR2 FVKESK. This CDR3 is built from 18 residues. The junction had 8 bases not matched to a gene; V was cut back by 3 bases and J by 2 bases. In DNA, the CDR3 is TGTGCCAGCAGCCACCCTGCGTCTAGCGGGAGGGCCTACAATGAGCAGTTCTTC. Amino acids: CASSHPASSGRAYNEQFF.

The chain links TRBV5-4 to TRBJ1-2; 8 positions match TRBD1. The CDR3 contains 12 residues. The germline V gene encodes CDR1 SGHNT and CDR2 YYREEE (reference sequence). V gave up 4 bases and J gave up 13 bases; unmatched junction bases: 9. The CDR3 region has the DNA TGTGCCAGCAGCCCCCAGGACAGGGCGGGCACCTTC. This sequence encodes CASSPQDRAGTF.

V gene TRBV9 combines with J gene TRBJ1-1, with TRBD1 matching over 10 bases. The germline CDR1 and CDR2 sequences are SGDLS and YYNGEE. The CDR3 has 16 residues. V shed 0 bases and J 0 bases; nucleotides not matched to a gene: 2. Written as DNA, the CDR3 is TGTGCCAGCAGCGTAGAGGGACAGGGGATGAACACTGAAGCTTTCTTT. Amino acids: CASSVEGQGMNTEAFF. The full variable domain, in which reference TRBV9 and TRBJ1-1 provide the parts outside the CDR3, is DSGVTQTPKHLITATGQRVTLRCSPRSGDLSVYWYQQSLDQGLQFLIQYYNGEERAKGNILERFSAQQFPDLHSELNLSSLELGDSALYFCASSVEGQGMNTEAFFGQGTRLTVV.

V usage is TRBV2 and J usage is TRBJ2-7; TRBD2 aligns across 8 bases. The CDR3 sequence is 14 residues long. V was pared by 7 bases and J by 3 bases, with 8 bases of the junction left unmatched. CDR1 is SNHLY, CDR2 FYNNEI, per germline. The CDR3 nucleotides read TGTGCCAGCATCTCTCCAGGGACTAGCTACGAGCAGTACTTC. Translating gives CASISPGTSYEQYF. Filled out from reference TRBV2 and TRBJ2-7, the complete variable domain reads EPEVTQTPSHQVTQMGQEVILRCVPISNHLYFYWYRQILGQKVEFLVSFYNNEISEKSEIFDDQFSVERPDGSNFTLKIRSTKLEDSAMYFCASISPGTSYEQYFGPGTRLTVT.

J is TRBJ1-5 and V is TRBV12-3 or TRBV12-4; D is ambiguous. The CDR3 consists of 13 residues. V lost 3 bases to trimming and J lost 2 bases, with 5 bases between them. The DNA of the CDR3 is TGTGCCAGCAGTTTCACACGCAATCAGCCCCAGCATTTT. Amino acids: CASSFTRNQPQHF.

A remark on this clone: The junction departs from germline at one end; a sequencing error may be responsible. The rearrangement uses TRBV3-1 (or the pseudogene TRBV3-2) and TRBJ1-4; D ambiguous. Germline CDR1 is LGHDT and CDR2 is YNNKEL (reference sequence). The CDR3 extends over 13 amino acids. The CDR3 DNA follows: TGTGCCAGCCGCCAGGCCCATAATGAAAAACTGTTTTTT. Translating it yields CASRQAHNEKLFF.

This chain's CDR3 is CASSRSYEQYF. Written as DNA, the CDR3 is TGTGCCAGCAGCCGCTCCTACGAGCAGTACTTC. The chain links TRBV7-9 to TRBJ2-7; D is unresolved. Trimming took off 5 bases at V and 0 bases at J, with 2 bases between the two ends. Germline CDR1 reads SEHNR; CDR2 reads FQNEAQ (reference sequence). CDR3 length: 11 amino acids. Variable domain in full (rest from reference TRBV7-9 and TRBJ2-7): DTGVSQNPRHKITKRGQNVTFRCDPISEHNRLYWYRQTLGQGPEFLTYFQNEAQLEKSRLLSDRFSAERPKGSFSTLEIQRTEQGDSAMYLCASSRSYEQYFGPGTRLTVT.

The chain links TRBV4-3 to TRBJ1-2; no clear D gene. The germline CDR1 and CDR2 sequences are LGHNA and YSLEER. V dropped 3 bases and J dropped 2 bases, with 7 bases sitting between them. The length of the CDR3 is 13 residues. CDR3 bases: TGCGCCAGCAGCCATCCGGGGAACTATGGCTACACCTTC. Its protein product is CASSHPGNYGYTF.

The chain combines TRBV28 with TRBJ2-1; TRBD2 is a possible D gene (6 bases). Germline-derived CDR1 and CDR2 are MDHEN and SYDVKM. V was cut by 1 base and J by 2 bases, with 12 bases left in between. The CDR3 totals 16 residues. CDR3 residues: CASSLYPGRAYNEQFF. CDR3 coding DNA: TGTGCCAGCAGTTTATACCCCGGGAGAGCCTACAATGAGCAGTTCTTC.

The V and J genes are TRBV2 and TRBJ1-1; 7 bases are shared with TRBD1. The germline V gene encodes CDR1 SNHLY and CDR2 FYNNEI. The CDR3 sequence is 20 residues long. Unmatched junction bases numbered 25, after V lost 4 bases and J lost 5 bases. CDR3 bases: TGTGCCAGCAGTGGCACACGGGCCCGGGACAGTCACCTAAGGGGAACTGAAGCTTTCTTT. It specifies CASSGTRARDSHLRGTEAFF.